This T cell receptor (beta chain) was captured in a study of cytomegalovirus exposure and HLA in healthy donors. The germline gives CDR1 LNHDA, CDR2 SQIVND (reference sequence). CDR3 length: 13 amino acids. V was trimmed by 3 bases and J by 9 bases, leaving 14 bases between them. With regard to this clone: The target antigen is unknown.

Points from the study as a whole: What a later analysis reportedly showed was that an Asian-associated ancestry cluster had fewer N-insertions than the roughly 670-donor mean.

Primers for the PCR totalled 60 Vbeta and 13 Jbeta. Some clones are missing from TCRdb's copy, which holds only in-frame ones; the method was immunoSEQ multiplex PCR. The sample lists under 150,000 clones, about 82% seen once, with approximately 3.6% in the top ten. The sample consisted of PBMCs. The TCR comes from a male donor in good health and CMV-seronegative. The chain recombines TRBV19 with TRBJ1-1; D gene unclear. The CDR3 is CASSIVTPEKAFF. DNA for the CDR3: TGTGCCAGTAGTATCGTGACTCCCGAGAAAGCTTTCTTT.